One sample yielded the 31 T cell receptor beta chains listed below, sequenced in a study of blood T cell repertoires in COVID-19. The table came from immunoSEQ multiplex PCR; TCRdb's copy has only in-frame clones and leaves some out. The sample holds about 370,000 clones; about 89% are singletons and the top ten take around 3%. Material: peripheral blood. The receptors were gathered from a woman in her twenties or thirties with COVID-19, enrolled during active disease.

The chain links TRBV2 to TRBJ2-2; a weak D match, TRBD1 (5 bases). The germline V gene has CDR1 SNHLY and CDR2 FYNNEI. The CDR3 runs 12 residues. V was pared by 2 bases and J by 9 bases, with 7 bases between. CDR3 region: CASSERGWELFF. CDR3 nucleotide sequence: TGTGCCAGCAGTGAAAGGGGATGGGAGCTGTTTTTT.

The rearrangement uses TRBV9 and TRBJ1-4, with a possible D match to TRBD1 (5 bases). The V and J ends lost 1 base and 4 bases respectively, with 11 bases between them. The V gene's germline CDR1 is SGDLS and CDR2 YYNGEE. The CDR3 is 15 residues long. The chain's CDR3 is CASSVRGLNNEKLFF. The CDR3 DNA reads TGTGCCAGCAGCGTACGGGGGTTGAATAATGAAAAACTGTTTTTT.

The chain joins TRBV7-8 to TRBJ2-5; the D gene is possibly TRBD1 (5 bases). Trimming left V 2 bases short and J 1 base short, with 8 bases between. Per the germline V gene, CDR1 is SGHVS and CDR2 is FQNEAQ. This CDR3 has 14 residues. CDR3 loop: CASSLRRVQETQYF. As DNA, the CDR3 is TGTGCCAGCAGCTTACGCAGGGTCCAAGAGACCCAGTACTTC.

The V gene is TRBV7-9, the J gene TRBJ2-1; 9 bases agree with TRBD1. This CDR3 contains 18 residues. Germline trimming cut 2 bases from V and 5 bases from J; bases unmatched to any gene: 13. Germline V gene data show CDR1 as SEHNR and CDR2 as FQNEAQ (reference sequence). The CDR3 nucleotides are TGTGCCAGCAGCTTAACCCCTAACCGGGACAGGGTGCACAATGAGCAGTTCTTC. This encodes CASSLTPNRDRVHNEQFF.

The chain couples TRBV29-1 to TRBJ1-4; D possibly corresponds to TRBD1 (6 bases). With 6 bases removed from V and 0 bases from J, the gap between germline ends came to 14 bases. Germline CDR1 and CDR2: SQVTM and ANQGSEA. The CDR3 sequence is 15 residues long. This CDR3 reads CSVLTGIATNEKLFF. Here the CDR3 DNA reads TGCAGCGTCCTTACAGGGATTGCAACTAATGAAAAACTGTTTTTT.

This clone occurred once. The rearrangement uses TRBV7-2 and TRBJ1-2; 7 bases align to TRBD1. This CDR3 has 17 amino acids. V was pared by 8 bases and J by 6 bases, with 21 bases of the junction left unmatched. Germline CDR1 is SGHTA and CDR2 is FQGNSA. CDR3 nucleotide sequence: TGTGCCAGCCCGAGACGTCCATTAGGGGGGCAGGGGGATGGCTACACCTTC. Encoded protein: CASPRRPLGGQGDGYTF.

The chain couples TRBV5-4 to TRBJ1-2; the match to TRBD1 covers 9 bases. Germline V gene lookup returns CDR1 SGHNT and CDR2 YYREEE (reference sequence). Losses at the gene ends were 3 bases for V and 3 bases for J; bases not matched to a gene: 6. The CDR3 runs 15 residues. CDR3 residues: CASSSGTGKDYGYTF. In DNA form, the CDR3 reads TGTGCCAGCAGCTCCGGGACAGGGAAGGACTATGGCTACACCTTC.

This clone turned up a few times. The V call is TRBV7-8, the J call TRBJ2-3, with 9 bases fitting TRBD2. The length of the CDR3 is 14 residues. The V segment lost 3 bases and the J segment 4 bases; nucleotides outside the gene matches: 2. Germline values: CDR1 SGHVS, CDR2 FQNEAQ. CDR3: CASSFQREADTQYF. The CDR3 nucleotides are TGTGCCAGCAGCTTCCAGCGGGAGGCAGATACGCAGTATTTT.

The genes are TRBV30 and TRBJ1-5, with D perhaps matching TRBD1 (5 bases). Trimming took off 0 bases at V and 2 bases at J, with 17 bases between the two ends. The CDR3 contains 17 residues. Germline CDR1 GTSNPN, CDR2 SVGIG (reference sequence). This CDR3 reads CAWSVGPGLGCNQPQHF. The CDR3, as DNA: TGTGCCTGGAGTGTAGGTCCAGGGTTAGGTTGCAATCAGCCCCAGCATTTT.

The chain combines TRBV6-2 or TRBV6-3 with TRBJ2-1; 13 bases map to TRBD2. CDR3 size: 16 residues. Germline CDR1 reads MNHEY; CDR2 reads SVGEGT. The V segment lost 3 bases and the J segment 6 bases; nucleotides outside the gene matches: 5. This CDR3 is CASSYPGLAGLNEQFF. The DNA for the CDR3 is TGTGCCAGCAGTTATCCGGGACTAGCGGGACTCAATGAGCAGTTCTTC.

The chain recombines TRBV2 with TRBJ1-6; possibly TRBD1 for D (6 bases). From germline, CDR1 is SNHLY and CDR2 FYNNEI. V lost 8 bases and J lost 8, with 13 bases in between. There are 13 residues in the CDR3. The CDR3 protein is CASLNPGDSPLHF. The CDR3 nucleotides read TGTGCCAGCCTAAATCCAGGGGATTCACCCCTCCACTTT.

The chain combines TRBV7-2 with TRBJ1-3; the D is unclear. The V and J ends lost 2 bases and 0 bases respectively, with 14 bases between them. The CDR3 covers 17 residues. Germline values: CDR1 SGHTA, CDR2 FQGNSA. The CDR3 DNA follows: TGTGCCAGCAGCTTATTGTCGCGGGGTATCTCTGGAAACACCATATATTTT. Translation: CASSLLSRGISGNTIYF.

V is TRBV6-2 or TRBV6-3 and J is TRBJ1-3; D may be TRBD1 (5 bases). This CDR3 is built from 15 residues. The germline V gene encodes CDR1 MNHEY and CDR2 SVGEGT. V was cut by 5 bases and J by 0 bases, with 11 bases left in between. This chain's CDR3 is CASSKDRYSGNTIYF. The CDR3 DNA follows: TGTGCCAGCAGTAAAGACAGATACTCTGGAAACACCATATATTTT.

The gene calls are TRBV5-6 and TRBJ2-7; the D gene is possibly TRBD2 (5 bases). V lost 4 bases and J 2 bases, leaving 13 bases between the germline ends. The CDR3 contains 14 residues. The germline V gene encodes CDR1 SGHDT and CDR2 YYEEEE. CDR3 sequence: CASSQDWVAYEQYF. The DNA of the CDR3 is TGTGCCAGCAGCCAGGACTGGGTGGCCTACGAGCAGTACTTC. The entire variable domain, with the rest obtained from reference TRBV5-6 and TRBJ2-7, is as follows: DAGVTQSPTHLIKTRGQQVTLRCSPKSGHDTVSWYQQALGQGPQFIFQYYEEEERQRGNFPDRFSGHQFPNYSSELNVNALLLGDSALYLCASSQDWVAYEQYFGPGTRLTVT.

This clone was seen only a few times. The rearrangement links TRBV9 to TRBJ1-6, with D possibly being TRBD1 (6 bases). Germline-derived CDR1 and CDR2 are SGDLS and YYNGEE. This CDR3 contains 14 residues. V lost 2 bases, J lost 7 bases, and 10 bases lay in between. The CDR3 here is CASSVGGRNSPLHF. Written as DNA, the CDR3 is TGTGCCAGCAGCGTCGGGGGGCGAAATTCACCCCTCCACTTT.

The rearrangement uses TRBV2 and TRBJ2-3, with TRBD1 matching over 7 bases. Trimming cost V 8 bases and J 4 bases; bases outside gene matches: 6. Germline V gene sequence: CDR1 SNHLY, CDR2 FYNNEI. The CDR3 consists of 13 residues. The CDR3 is CASSDRVADTQYF. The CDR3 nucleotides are TGTGCCAGCTCTGACAGGGTGGCAGATACGCAGTATTTT. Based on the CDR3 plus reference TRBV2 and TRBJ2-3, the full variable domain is EPEVTQTPSHQVTQMGQEVILRCVPISNHLYFYWYRQILGQKVEFLVSFYNNEISEKSEIFDDQFSVERPDGSNFTLKIRSTKLEDSAMYFCASSDRVADTQYFGPGTRLTVL.

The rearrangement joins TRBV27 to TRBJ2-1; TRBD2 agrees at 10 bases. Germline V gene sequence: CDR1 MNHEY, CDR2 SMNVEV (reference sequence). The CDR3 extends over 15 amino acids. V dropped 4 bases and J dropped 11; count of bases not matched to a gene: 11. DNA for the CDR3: TGTGCCAGCAGTTCTACCCCTAGCGGGGGAAGTAAGCAGTTCTTC. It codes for CASSSTPSGGSKQFF.

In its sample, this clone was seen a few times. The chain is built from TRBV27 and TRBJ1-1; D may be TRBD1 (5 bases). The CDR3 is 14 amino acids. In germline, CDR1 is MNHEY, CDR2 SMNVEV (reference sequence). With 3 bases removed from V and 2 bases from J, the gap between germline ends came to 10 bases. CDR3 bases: TGTGCCAGCAGTTTTGGGGGGGGTAACACTGAAGCTTTCTTT. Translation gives CASSFGGGNTEAFF.

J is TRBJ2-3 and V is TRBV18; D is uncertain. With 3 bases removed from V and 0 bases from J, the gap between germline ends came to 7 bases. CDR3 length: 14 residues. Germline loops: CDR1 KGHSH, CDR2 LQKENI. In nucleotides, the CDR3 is TGTGCCAGCTCACCCCTTCCTAGCACAGATACGCAGTATTTT. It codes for CASSPLPSTDTQYF. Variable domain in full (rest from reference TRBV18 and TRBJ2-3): NAGVMQNPRHLVRRRGQEARLRCSPMKGHSHVYWYRQLPEEGLKFMVYLQKENIIDESGMPKERFSAEFPKEGPSILRIQQVVRGDSAAYFCASSPLPSTDTQYFGPGTRLTVL.

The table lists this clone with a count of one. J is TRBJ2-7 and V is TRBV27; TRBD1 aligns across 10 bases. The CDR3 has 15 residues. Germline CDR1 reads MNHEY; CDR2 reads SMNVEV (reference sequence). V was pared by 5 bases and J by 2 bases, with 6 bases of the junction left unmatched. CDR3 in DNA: TGTGCCAGCAGTCTGGCCGGACAGGGGGCCTACGAGCAGTACTTC. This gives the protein CASSLAGQGAYEQYF.

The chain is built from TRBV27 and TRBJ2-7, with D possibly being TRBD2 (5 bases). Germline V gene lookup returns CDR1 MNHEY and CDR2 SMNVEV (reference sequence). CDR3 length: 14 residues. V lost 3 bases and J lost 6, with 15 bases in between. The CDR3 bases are TGTGCCAGCAGTTTTCGGTTTCCGAGCGGCGAGCAGTACTTC. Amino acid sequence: CASSFRFPSGEQYF.

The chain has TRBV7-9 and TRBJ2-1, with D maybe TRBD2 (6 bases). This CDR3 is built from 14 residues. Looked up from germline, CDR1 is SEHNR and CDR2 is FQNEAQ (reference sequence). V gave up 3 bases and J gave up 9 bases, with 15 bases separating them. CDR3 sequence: CASSFGTPGTEQFF. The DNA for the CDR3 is TGTGCCAGCAGCTTCGGGACTCCCGGGACTGAGCAGTTCTTC.

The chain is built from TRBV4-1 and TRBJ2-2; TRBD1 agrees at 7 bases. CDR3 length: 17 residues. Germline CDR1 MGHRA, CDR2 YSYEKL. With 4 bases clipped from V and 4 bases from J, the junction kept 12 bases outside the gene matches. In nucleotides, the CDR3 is TGCGCCAGCAGCCCAAATCAAGGGGGCGCATCCACCGGGGAGCTGTTTTTT. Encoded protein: CASSPNQGGASTGELFF.

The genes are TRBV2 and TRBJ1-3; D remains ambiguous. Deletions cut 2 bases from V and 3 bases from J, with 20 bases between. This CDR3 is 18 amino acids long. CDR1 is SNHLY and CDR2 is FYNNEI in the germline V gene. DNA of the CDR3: TGTGCCAGCAGTGAAAGTGGATCGTCGGGAAGGTTTGGAAACACCATATATTTT. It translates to CASSESGSSGRFGNTIYF. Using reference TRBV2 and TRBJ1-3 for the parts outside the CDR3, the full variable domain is EPEVTQTPSHQVTQMGQEVILRCVPISNHLYFYWYRQILGQKVEFLVSFYNNEISEKSEIFDDQFSVERPDGSNFTLKIRSTKLEDSAMYFCASSESGSSGRFGNTIYFGEGSWLTVV.

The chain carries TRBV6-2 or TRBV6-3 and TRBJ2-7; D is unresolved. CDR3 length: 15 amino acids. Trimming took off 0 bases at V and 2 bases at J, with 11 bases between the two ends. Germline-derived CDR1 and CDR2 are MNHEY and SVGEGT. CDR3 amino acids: CASSYSIEAPYEQYV. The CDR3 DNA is TGTGCCAGCAGTTACTCGATCGAGGCCCCCTACGAGCAGTACGTC.

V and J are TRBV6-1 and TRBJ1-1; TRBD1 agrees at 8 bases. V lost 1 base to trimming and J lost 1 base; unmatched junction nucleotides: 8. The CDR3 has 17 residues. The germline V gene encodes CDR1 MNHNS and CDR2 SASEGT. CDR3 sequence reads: CASSEVPTGVGNTEAFF. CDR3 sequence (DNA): TGTGCCAGCAGTGAAGTCCCGACAGGGGTGGGGAACACTGAAGCTTTCTTT.

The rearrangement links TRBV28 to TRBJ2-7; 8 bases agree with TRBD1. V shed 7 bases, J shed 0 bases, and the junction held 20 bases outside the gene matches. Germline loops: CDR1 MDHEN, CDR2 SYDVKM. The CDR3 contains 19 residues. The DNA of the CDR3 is TGTGCCAGCAACCCCGCCGGGACAGGAATTCCGAGGAGCTCCTACGAGCAGTACTTC. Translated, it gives CASNPAGTGIPRSSYEQYF.

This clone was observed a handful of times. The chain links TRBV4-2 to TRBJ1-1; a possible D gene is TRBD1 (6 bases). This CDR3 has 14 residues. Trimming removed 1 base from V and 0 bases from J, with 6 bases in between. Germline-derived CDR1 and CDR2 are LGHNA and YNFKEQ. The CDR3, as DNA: TGTGCCAGCAGCCAAGGGACAGTGAACACTGAAGCTTTCTTT. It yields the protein CASSQGTVNTEAFF.

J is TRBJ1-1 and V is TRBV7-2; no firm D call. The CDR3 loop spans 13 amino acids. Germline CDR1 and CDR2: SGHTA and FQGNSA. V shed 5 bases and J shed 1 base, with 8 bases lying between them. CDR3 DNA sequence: TGTGCCAGCAGCCTTACTCCGAACACTGAAGCTTTCTTT. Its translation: CASSLTPNTEAFF.

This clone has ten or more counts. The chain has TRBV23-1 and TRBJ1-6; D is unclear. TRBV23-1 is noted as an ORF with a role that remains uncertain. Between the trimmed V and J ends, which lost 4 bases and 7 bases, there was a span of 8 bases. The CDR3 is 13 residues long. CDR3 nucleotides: TGCGCCAGCAGTCGGCAGAAGAATTCACCCCTCCACTTT. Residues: CASSRQKNSPLHF.

Here the CDR3 reads CASSLVSGKETQYF. The CDR3 DNA reads as TGTGCCAGCAGCTTAGTATCAGGGAAAGAGACCCAGTACTTC. This sequence joins TRBV7-9 and TRBJ2-5; possible D gene TRBD1, 5 bases. The CDR3 consists of 14 residues. Between the trimmed V and J ends, which lost 1 base and 3 bases, there was a span of 9 bases. Germline values: CDR1 SEHNR, CDR2 FQNEAQ (reference sequence).